This T cell receptor (beta chain) was documented in a study of shared clonotypes between healthy human individuals. The trim removed 5 bases at V and 0 bases at J, leaving 8 bases unmatched. The germline gives CDR1 SEHNR, CDR2 FQNEAQ (reference sequence). This CDR3 has 17 amino acids. The protocol was immunoSEQ multiplex PCR, while the TCRdb copy is restricted to in-frame clones and leaves out a portion. The sample holds over 400,000 clones, 95% to 96% seen once. Sequencing was done on a sample of naive CD4+ T cells sorted from blood. Stated subset: CD45RA+ positively selected. This sequence originates from a woman in her 30s in good health. V usage is TRBV7-9 and J usage is TRBJ1-1; 11 nucleotides line up with TRBD1. CDR3 sequence: CASSLGQGAGMNTEAFF. In DNA, the CDR3 is TGTGCCAGCAGCCTAGGACAGGGGGCGGGAATGAACACTGAAGCTTTCTTT.